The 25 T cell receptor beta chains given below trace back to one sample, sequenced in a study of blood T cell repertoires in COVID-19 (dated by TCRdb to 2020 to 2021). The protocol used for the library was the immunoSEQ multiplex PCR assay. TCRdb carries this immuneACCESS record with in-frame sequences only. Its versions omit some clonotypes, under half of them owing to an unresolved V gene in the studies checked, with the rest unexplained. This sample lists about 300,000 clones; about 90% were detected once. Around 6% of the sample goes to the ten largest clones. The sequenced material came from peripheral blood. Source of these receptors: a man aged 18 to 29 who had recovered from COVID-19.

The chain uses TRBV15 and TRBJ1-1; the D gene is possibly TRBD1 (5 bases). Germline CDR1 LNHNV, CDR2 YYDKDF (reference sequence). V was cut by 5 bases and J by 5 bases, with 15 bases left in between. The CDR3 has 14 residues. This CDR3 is CATSPGGGITEAFF. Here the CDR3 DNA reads TGTGCCACCAGCCCCGGGGGGGGAATTACTGAAGCTTTCTTT.

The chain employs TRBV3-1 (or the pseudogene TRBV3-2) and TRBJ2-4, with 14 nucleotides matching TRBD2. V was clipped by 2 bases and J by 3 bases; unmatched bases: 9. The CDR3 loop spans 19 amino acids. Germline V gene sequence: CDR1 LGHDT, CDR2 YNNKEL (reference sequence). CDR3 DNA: TGTGCCAGCAGCCAACCCGGGACTAGCGGGGGAATTGGCAAAAACATTCAGTACTTC. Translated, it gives CASSQPGTSGGIGKNIQYF.

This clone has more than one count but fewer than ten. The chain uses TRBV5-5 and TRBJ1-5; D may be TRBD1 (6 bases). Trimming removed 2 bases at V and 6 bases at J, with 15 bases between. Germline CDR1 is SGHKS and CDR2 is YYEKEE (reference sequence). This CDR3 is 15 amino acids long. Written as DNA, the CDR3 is TGTGCCAGCAGCTTTCAACCAGGGGCTGGTCAGCCCCAGCATTTT. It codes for CASSFQPGAGQPQHF.

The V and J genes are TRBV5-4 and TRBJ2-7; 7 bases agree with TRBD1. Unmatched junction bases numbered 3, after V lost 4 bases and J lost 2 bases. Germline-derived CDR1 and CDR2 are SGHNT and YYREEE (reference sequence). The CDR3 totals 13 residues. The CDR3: CASSVGTAYEQYF. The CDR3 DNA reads TGTGCCAGCAGCGTCGGGACAGCCTACGAGCAGTACTTC.

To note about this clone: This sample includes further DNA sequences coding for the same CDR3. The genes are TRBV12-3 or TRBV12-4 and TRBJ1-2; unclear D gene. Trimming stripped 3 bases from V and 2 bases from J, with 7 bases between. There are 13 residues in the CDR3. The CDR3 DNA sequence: TGTGCCAGCAGTTTGAGCTTGAACTATGGCTACACCTTC. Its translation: CASSLSLNYGYTF.

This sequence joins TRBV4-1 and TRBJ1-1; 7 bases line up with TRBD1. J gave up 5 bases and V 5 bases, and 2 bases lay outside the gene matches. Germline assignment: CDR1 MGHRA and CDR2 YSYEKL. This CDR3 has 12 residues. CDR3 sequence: CASSAQGTEAFF. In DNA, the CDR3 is TGCGCCAGCAGCGCACAGGGGACTGAAGCTTTCTTT.

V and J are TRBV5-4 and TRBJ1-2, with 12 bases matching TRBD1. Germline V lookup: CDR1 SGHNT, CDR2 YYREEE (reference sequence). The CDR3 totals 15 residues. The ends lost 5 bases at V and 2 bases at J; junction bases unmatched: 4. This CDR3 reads CASRGTGGLNYGYTF. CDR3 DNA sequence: TGTGCCAGCAGGGGGACAGGGGGCCTGAACTATGGCTACACCTTC. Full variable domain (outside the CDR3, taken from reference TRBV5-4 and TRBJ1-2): ETGVTQSPTHLIKTRGQQVTLRCSSQSGHNTVSWYQQALGQGPQFIFQYYREEENGRGNFPPRFSGLQFPNYSSELNVNALELDDSALYLCASRGTGGLNYGYTFGSGTRLTVV.

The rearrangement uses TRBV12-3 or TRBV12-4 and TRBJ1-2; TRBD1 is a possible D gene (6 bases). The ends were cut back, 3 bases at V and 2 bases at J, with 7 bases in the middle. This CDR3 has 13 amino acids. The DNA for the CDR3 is TGTGCCAGCAGTTTTAGGGGGAACTATGGCTACACCTTC. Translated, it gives CASSFRGNYGYTF.

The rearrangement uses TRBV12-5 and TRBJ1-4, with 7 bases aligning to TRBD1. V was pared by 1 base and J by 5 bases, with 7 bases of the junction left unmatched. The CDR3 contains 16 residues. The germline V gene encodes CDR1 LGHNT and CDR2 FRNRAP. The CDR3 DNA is TGTGCTAGTGGTTTGGGACAGGGTGTCAAAAATGAAAAACTGTTTTTT. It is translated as CASGLGQGVKNEKLFF.

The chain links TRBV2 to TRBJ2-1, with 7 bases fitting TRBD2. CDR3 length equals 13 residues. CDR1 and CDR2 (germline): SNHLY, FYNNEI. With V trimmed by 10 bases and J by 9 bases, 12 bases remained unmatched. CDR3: CAIKPRLAGEQFF. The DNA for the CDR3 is TGTGCCATCAAACCTAGACTAGCCGGTGAGCAGTTCTTC.

The CDR3 sequence: CASSGPGHSGNTIYF. The CDR3 nucleotides read TGTGCCAGCAGTGGGCCGGGACATTCTGGAAACACCATATATTTT. The chain carries TRBV28 and TRBJ1-3; possibly TRBD1 for D (6 bases). The V and J ends lost 5 bases and 1 base respectively, with 12 bases between them. The length of the CDR3 is 15 residues. Germline V lookup: CDR1 MDHEN, CDR2 SYDVKM.

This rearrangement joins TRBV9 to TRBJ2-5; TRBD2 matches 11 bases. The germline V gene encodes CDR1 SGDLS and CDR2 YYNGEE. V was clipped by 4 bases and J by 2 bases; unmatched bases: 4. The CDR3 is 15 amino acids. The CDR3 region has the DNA TGTGCCAGCAGCCCCAGACTAGCGGGGCAAGAGACCCAGTACTTC. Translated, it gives CASSPRLAGQETQYF.

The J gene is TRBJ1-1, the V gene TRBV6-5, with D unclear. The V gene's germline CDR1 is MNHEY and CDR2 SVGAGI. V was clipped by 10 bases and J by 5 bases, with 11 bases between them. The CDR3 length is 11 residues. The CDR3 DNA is TGTGCCACCAAGAGAGGTACTGAAGCTTTCTTT. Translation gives CATKRGTEAFF.

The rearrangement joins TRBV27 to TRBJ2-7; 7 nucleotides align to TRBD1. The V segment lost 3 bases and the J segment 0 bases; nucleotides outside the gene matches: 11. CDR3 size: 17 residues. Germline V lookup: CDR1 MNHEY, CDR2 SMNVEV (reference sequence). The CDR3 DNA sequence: TGTGCCAGCAGTTTTTTAATGGGGGACAGAGTCTCCTACGAGCAGTACTTC. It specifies CASSFLMGDRVSYEQYF.

The CDR3 coding sequence is TGTGCCAGCAGCCCGCGGGAGGGAGGGACCCAGTACTTC. It specifies CASSPREGGTQYF. The chain employs TRBV11-2 and TRBJ2-5; 9 bases line up with TRBD2. The junction had 5 bases not matched to a gene; V was cut back by 5 bases and J by 7 bases. The length of the CDR3 is 13 residues. The germline CDR1 and CDR2 sequences are SGHAT and FQNNGV.

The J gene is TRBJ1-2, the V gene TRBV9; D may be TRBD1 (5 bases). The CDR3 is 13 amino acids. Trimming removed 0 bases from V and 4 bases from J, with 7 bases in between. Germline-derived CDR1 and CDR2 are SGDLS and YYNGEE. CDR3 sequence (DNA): TGTGCCAGCAGCGTAGAGGGGTCCTATGGCTACACCTTC. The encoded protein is CASSVEGSYGYTF.

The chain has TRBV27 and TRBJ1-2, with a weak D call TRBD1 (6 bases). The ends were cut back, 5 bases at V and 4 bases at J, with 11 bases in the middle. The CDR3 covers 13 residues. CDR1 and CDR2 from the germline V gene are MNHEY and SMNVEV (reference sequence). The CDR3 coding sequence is TGTGCCAGCAGTAACAGGGAAGGCTATGGCTACACCTTC. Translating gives CASSNREGYGYTF.

The CDR3 loop reads CASSQDWAPSSTNEKLFF. CDR3 DNA sequence: TGTGCCAGCAGCCAAGACTGGGCCCCGAGCTCCACTAATGAAAAACTGTTTTTT. This chain uses TRBV14 with TRBJ1-4; D is uncertain. The V end lost 0 bases, the J end lost 2 bases, and 16 bases lay between the germline ends. The CDR3 covers 18 residues. Germline assignment: CDR1 SGHDN and CDR2 FVKESK.

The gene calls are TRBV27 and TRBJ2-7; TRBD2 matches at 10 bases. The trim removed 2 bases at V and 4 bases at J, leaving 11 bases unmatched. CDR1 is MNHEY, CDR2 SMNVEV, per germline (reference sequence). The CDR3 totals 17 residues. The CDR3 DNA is TGTGCCAGCAGTTTAAGAGATAGCGGGGGGCCCCCATACGAGCAGTACTTC. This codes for CASSLRDSGGPPYEQYF.

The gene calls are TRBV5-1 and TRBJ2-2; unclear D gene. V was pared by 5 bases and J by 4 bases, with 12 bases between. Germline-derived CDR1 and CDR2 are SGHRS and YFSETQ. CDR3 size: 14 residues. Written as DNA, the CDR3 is TGCGCCAGCAGTCCCGACACACCCACCGGGGAGCTGTTTTTT. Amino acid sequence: CASSPDTPTGELFF.

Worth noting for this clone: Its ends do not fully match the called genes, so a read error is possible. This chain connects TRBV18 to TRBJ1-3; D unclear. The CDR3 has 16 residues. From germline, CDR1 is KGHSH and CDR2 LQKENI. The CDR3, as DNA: TGTGCCAGCTCCCCACTGACTTCGGATGGAGGAAACACCATATATTTT. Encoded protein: CASSPLTSDGGNTIYF.

The CDR3 nucleotides read TGTGCCAGCAGTTACTCGAGGGGGACAGGACTAGGTAGCGCTTTCTTT. Its protein is CASSYSRGTGLGSAFF. The chain recombines TRBV6-2 or TRBV6-3 with TRBJ1-1; 8 nucleotides align to TRBD1. Per the germline V gene, CDR1 is MNHEY and CDR2 is SVGEGT. This CDR3 spans 16 amino acids. V shed 0 bases and J 11 bases; nucleotides not matched to a gene: 14.

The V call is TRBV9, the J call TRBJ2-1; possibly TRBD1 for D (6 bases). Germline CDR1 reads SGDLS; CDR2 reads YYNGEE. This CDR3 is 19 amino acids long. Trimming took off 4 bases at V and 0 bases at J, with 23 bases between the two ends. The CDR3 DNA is TGTGCCAGCAGCCCCAGGACAGCGCAGCACCCCAGCTCCTACAATGAGCAGTTCTTC. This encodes CASSPRTAQHPSSYNEQFF.

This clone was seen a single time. The CDR3 DNA follows: TGTGCCAGCAGCCAAGATGGCGGACTAGCGGGAGGTAGGCAGTTCTTC. It is translated as CASSQDGGLAGGRQFF. The chain recombines TRBV3-1 (or the pseudogene TRBV3-2) with TRBJ2-1; 14 bases match TRBD2. After removal of 0 bases from V and 12 bases from J, the junction contained 7 bases not matched to a gene. The CDR3 sequence is 16 residues long. Germline V gives CDR1 LGHDT, CDR2 YNNKEL (reference sequence).

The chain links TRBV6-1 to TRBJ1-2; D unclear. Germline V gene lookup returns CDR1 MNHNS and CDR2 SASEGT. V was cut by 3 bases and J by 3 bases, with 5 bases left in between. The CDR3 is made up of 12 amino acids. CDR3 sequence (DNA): TGTGCCAGCAGTGACAGGCACTATGGCTACACCTTC. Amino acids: CASSDRHYGYTF.